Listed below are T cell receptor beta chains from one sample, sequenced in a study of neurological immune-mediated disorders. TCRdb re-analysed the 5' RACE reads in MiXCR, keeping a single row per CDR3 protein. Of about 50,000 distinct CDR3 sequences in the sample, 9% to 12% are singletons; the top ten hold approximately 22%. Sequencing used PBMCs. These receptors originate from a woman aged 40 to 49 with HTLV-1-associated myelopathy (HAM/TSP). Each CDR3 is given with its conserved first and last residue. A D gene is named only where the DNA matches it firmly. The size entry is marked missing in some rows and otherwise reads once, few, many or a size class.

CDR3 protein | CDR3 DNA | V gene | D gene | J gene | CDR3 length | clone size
CATSRRSGRNEQFF | TGTGCCACCAGCAGAAGATCGGGGAGGAATGAGCAGTTCTTC | TRBV15 | . | TRBJ2-1 | 14 | many
CASGNLRGTQYF | TGTGCCAGCGGTAACTTACGAGGGACCCAGTACTTC | TRBV6-5 | . | TRBJ2-5 | 12 | many
CASSQATGLAGVATDTQYF | TGTGCCAGCAGCCAAGCCACGGGACTAGCGGGGGTGGCCACAGATACGCAGTATTTT | TRBV3-1 | TRBD2 | TRBJ2-3 | 19 | few
CSARDPGRVVTEAFF | TGCAGTGCTAGGGACCCAGGCAGGGTGGTTACTGAAGCTTTCTTT | TRBV20-1 | . | TRBJ1-1 | 15 | many
CASSQDVQPFSYEQYF | TGCGCCAGCAGCCAAGATGTGCAGCCGTTCTCCTACGAGCAGTACTTC | TRBV4-1 | . | TRBJ2-7 | 16 | many
CASSLTRDDIQYF | TGTGCCAGCAGCTTAACCAGAGATGACATTCAGTACTTC | TRBV11-2 | . | TRBJ2-4 | 13 | .
CASSWQGSTGELFF | TGCGCCAGCAGCTGGCAGGGGTCCACCGGGGAGCTGTTTTTT | TRBV5-1 | . | TRBJ2-2 | 14 | .
CASSRDRSSYNEQFF | TGTGCCAGCAGTCGGGACAGGAGCTCCTACAATGAGCAGTTCTTC | TRBV2 | TRBD1 | TRBJ2-1 | 15 | many
CSVGPAAGELFF | TGCAGCGTGGGGCCGGCAGCCGGGGAGCTGTTTTTT | TRBV29-1 | . | TRBJ2-2 | 12 | many
CASSFFFSGSGRGRPDTQYF | TGTGCCAGCAGCTTTTTCTTTTCTGGGTCGGGCAGGGGGCGGCCAGATACGCAGTATTTT | TRBV5-5 | TRBD1 | TRBJ2-3 | 20 | .
CASSSTSGGTGELFF | TGTGCCAGCAGTTCGACTAGCGGGGGTACCGGGGAGCTGTTTTTT | TRBV5-5 | TRBD2 | TRBJ2-2 | 15 | many
CASSFLAESTDTQYF | TGCGCCAGCAGCTTCCTAGCGGAAAGCACAGATACGCAGTATTTT | TRBV5-1 | TRBD2 | TRBJ2-3 | 15 | many
CASGSPGGNTGELFF | TGTGCCAGCGGCTCTCCGGGGGGGAATACCGGGGAGCTGTTTTTT | TRBV6-6 | TRBD2 | TRBJ2-2 | 15 | many
CASSPPSGGTADTQYF | TGTGCCAGCAGTCCCCCTAGCGGGGGGACGGCAGATACGCAGTATTTT | TRBV27 | TRBD2 | TRBJ2-3 | 16 | many
CAIEETGAAWGQYF | TGTGCCATCGAGGAAACCGGGGCTGCCTGGGGGCAGTACTTC | TRBV10-3 | . | TRBJ2-7 | 14 | many
CASSTPGGFKMNTEAFF | TGTGCCAGCAGCACCCCAGGGGGTTTTAAAATGAACACTGAAGCTTTCTTT | TRBV7-2 | TRBD1 | TRBJ1-1 | 17 | many
CSASDYTDTQYF | TGCAGTGCCTCGGATTACACAGATACGCAGTATTTT | TRBV20-1 | . | TRBJ2-3 | 12 | many
CAISNGSRMWYF | TGTGCCATCAGTAATGGCAGTAGAATGTGGTACTTC | TRBV10-3 | . | TRBJ2-7 | 12 | .
CASSSGPSQGREQYF | TGTGCCAGCAGCTCAGGACCCTCACAGGGCCGGGAGCAGTACTTC | TRBV11-2 | . | TRBJ2-7 | 15 | many
CASSIVSAGTSGNTIYF | TGTGCCAGTAGCATCGTGTCTGCCGGGACCTCTGGAAACACCATATATTTT | TRBV19 | . | TRBJ1-3 | 17 | many
CASRPQGTGNTIYF | TGTGCCAGCAGACCCCAGGGGACTGGAAACACCATATATTTT | TRBV12-3/TRBV12-4 | . | TRBJ1-3 | 14 | many
CASSYEPQGTTSGANVLTF | TGTGCCAGCAGCTACGAACCACAGGGGACAACTTCTGGGGCCAACGTCCTGACTTTC | TRBV7-2 | TRBD1 | TRBJ2-6 | 19 | few
CSASTEDRDTDTQYF | TGCAGTGCTAGCACCGAAGACAGGGACACAGATACGCAGTATTTT | TRBV20-1 | TRBD1 | TRBJ2-3 | 15 | many
CASSNGLAGGYEQYF | TGTGCCAGCAGCAACGGACTAGCGGGGGGGTACGAGCAGTACTTC | TRBV7-9 | TRBD2 | TRBJ2-7 | 15 | many
CATSMGHSYGYTF | TGTGCCACCAGCATGGGACACTCCTATGGCTACACCTTC | TRBV15 | . | TRBJ1-2 | 13 | many
CASSESSGSTDTQYF | TGTGCCAGCAGTGAGTCTAGCGGGAGTACAGATACGCAGTATTTT | TRBV6-4 | TRBD2 | TRBJ2-3 | 15 | many
CSAPTSGAWETQYF | TGCAGTGCCCCGACTAGCGGTGCTTGGGAGACCCAGTACTTC | TRBV20-1 | TRBD2 | TRBJ2-5 | 14 | many
CASSKWMGQGFNEQYF | TGTGCCAGCAGCAAATGGATGGGACAGGGGTTCAACGAGCAGTACTTC | TRBV21-1 | . | TRBJ2-7 | 16 | once
CASSLSGTGELFF | TGCGCCAGCAGCTTGTCTGGCACCGGGGAGCTGTTTTTT | TRBV5-1 | . | TRBJ2-2 | 13 | many
CASSPGHSTNEKLFF | TGCGCCAGCAGCCCGGGACACTCAACTAATGAAAAACTGTTTTTT | TRBV5-1 | . | TRBJ1-4 | 15 | many
CSASREGAGNIQYF | TGCAGTGCTAGTAGAGAGGGGGCGGGAAACATTCAGTACTTC | TRBV20-1 | TRBD1 | TRBJ2-4 | 14 | .
CASSTGTGGKNIQYF | TGCGCCAGCAGCACCGGGACAGGGGGAAAAAACATTCAGTACTTC | TRBV5-1 | TRBD1 | TRBJ2-4 | 15 | many
CASSLFLAGVTDTQYF | TGTGCCAGCAGTTTGTTCCTAGCGGGGGTTACAGATACGCAGTATTTT | TRBV12-3/TRBV12-4 | TRBD2 | TRBJ2-3 | 16 | many
CASTPVGGYQPQHF | TGTGCCAGCACCCCGGTAGGGGGGTATCAGCCCCAGCATTTT | TRBV6-2/TRBV6-3 | . | TRBJ1-5 | 14 | many
CASSRWTSGSYEQYF | TGCGCCAGCAGCCGGTGGACTAGCGGCTCCTACGAGCAGTACTTC | TRBV4-1 | TRBD2 | TRBJ2-7 | 15 | many
CASSPEGAVQETQYF | TGTGCCAGCTCACCAGAGGGGGCCGTCCAAGAGACCCAGTACTTC | TRBV18 | TRBD1 | TRBJ2-5 | 15 | few
CASGPSGQSKF | TGTGCTAGTGGTCCGTCGGGACAAAGCAAGTTC | TRBV12-5 | . | TRBJ1-2 | 11 | many
CASSYVGGRGDGYTF | TGTGCCAGCAGTTACGTGGGGGGCAGGGGGGACGGCTACACCTTC | TRBV6-6 | TRBD1 | TRBJ1-2 | 15 | many
CASSSPQGTGGKNSGNTIYF | TGTGCCAGCAGCTCCCCGCAGGGGACAGGGGGCAAAAACTCTGGAAACACCATATATTTT | TRBV5-6 | TRBD1 | TRBJ1-3 | 20 | many
CSVRTGGDGELFF | TGCAGCGTTCGGACAGGGGGCGACGGGGAGCTGTTTTTT | TRBV29-1 | TRBD1 | TRBJ2-2 | 13 | many
CASSPPRSEQFF | TGTGCCAGCAGCCCCCCCCGGAGTGAGCAGTTCTTC | TRBV3-1 | . | TRBJ2-1 | 12 | many
CASRRTETYEQYF | TGTGCCAGCAGGCGGACGGAAACCTACGAGCAGTACTTC | TRBV6-2/TRBV6-3 | . | TRBJ2-7 | 13 | many
CASSPAGDNSPLHF | TGTGCCAGCAGCCCCGCAGGGGATAATTCACCCCTCCACTTT | TRBV12-3/TRBV12-4 | . | TRBJ1-6 | 14 | many
CASSWTPNTGELFF | TGCGCCAGCAGCTGGACACCTAACACCGGGGAGCTGTTTTTT | TRBV5-1 | . | TRBJ2-2 | 14 | .
CASSPLGRDPYGYTF | TGTGCCAGCAGCCCTCTAGGCAGGGACCCTTATGGCTACACCTTC | TRBV27 | . | TRBJ1-2 | 15 | many